This T cell receptor (beta chain) was captured in a study of blood T cell repertoires in COVID-19. After removal of 4 bases from V and 2 bases from J, the junction contained 4 bases not matched to a gene. The CDR3 totals 14 residues. CDR1 LGHDT and CDR2 YNNKEL come from the germline V gene (reference sequence). Profiled with immunoSEQ multiplex PCR; TCRdb holds only in-frame clones, not every one. The table shows 25,000 to 30,000 clones, with 80% to 90% occurring only once. The source material was peripheral blood. The chain uses TRBV3-1 (or the pseudogene TRBV3-2) and TRBJ1-1; TRBD1 aligns across 7 bases. The TCR sequence derives from a human donor in a cohort sampled during active COVID-19. In DNA, the CDR3 is TGTGCCAGCAGCCCTGGGGACAGAAACACTGAAGCTTTCTTT. It yields the protein CASSPGDRNTEAFF.